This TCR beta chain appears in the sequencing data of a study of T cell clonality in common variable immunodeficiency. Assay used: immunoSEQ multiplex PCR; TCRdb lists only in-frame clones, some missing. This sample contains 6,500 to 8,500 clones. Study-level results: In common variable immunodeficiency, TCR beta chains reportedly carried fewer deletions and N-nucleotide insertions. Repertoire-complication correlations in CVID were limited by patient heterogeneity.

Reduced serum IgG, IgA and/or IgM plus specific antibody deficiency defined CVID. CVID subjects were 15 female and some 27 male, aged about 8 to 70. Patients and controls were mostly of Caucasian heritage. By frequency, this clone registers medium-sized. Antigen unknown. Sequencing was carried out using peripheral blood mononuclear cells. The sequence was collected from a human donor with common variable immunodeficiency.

This CDR3 reads CAISFQAGEDNEQFF. The sequenced CDR3 bases are TGTGCCATCAGTTTCCAAGCGGGAGAAGACAATGAG. The chain links TRBV10-3 to TRBJ2-1; 8 nucleotides agree with TRBD2. The missing CDR3 end, 3 residues past where the read stops, is filled in from the germline J gene. This CDR3 is built from 15 residues. With V trimmed by 5 bases and J by 5 bases, 8 bases remained unmatched. Germline values: CDR1 ENHRY, CDR2 SYGVKD.